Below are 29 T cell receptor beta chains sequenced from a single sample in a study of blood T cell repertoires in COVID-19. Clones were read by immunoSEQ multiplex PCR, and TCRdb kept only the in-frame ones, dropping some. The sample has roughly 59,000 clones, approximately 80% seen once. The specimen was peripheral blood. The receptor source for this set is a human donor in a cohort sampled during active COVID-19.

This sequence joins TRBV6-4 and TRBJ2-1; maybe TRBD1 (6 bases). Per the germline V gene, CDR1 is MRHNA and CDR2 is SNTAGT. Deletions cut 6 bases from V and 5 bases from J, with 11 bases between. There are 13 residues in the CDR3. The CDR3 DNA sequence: TGTGCCAGCAGCTCGGGACAAAACAATGAGCAGTTCTTC. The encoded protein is CASSSGQNNEQFF.

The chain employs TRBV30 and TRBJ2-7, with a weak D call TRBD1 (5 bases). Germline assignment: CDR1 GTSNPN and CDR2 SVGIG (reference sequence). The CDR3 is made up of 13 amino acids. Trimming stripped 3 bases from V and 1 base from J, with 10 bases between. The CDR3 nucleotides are TGTGCCTGGAGATTGGACAAATCCTACGAGCAGTACTTC. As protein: CAWRLDKSYEQYF.

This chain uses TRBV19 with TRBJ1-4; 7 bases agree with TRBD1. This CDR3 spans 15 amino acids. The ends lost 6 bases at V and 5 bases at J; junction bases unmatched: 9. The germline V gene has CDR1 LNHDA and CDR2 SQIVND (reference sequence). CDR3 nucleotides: TGTGCCAGTAGCCGGGGGACAGTCCTGAATGAAAAACTGTTTTTT. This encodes CASSRGTVLNEKLFF.

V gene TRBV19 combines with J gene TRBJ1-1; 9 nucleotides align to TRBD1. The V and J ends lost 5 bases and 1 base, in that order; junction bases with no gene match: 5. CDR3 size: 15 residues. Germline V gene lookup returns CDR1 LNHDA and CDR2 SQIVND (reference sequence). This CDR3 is CASSVRGQGNTEAFF. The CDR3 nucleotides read TGTGCCAGTAGTGTTCGGGGACAGGGGAACACTGAAGCTTTCTTT. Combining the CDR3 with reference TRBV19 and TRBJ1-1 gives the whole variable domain DGGITQSPKYLFRKEGQNVTLSCEQNLNHDAMYWYRQDPGQGLRLIYYSQIVNDFQKGDIAEGYSVSREKKESFPLTVTSAQKNPTAFYLCASSVRGQGNTEAFFGQGTRLTVV.

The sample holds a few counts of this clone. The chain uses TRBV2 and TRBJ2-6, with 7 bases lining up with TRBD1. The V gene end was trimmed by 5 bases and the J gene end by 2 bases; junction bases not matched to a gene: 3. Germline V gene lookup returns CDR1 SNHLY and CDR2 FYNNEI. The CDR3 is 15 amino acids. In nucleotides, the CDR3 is TGTGCCAGCAGTCTGGGACAGCCTGGGGCCAACGTCCTGACTTTC. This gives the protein CASSLGQPGANVLTF.

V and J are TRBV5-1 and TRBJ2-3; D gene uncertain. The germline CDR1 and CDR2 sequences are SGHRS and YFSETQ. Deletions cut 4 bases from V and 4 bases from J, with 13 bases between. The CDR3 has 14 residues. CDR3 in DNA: TGCGCCAGCAGCCTATCGAACGTGGCAGATACGCAGTATTTT. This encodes CASSLSNVADTQYF.

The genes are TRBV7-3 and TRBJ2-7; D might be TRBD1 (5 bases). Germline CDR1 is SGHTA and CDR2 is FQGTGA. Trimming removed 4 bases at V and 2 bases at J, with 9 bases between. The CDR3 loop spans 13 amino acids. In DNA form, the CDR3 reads TGTGCCAGCAGCTCGGACACGGCCTACGAGCAGTACTTC. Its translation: CASSSDTAYEQYF.

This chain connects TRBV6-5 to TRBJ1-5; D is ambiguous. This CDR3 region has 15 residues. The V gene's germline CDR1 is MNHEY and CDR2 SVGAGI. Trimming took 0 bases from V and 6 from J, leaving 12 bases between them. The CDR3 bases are TGTGCCAGCAGTTACTCTTCGGCGTCAGGTCAGCCCCAGCATTTT. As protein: CASSYSSASGQPQHF.

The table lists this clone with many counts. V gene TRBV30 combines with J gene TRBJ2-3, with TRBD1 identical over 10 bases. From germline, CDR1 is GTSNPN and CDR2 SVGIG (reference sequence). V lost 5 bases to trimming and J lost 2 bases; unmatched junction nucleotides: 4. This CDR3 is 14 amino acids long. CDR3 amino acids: CAWGTGASTDTQYF. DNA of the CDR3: TGTGCCTGGGGGACAGGGGCCTCCACAGATACGCAGTATTTT. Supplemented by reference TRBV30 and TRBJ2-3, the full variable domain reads SQTIHQWPATLVQPVGSPLSLECTVEGTSNPNLYWYRQAAGRGLQLLFYSVGIGQISSEVPQNLSASRPQDRQFILSSKKLLLSDSGFYLCAWGTGASTDTQYFGPGTRLTVL.

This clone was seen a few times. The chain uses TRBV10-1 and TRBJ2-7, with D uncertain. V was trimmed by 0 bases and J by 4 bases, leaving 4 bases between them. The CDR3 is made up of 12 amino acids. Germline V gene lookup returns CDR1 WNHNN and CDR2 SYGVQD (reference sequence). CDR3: CASSESRYEQYF. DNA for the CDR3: TGCGCCAGCAGTGAGTCGAGGTACGAGCAGTACTTC.

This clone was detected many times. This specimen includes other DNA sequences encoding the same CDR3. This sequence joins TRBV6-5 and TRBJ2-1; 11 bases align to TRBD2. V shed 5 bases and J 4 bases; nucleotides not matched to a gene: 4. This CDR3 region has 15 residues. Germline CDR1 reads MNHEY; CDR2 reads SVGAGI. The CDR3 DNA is TGTGCCAGCAGTCGGACTAGCGGGTTATACAATGAGCAGTTCTTC. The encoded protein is CASSRTSGLYNEQFF.

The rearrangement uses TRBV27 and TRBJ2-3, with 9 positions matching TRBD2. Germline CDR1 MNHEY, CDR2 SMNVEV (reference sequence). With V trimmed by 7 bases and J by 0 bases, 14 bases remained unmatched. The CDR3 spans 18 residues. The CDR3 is CASTRVSAGGPSTDTQYF. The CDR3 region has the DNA TGTGCCAGCACCCGAGTATCGGCGGGAGGGCCCAGCACAGATACGCAGTATTTT.

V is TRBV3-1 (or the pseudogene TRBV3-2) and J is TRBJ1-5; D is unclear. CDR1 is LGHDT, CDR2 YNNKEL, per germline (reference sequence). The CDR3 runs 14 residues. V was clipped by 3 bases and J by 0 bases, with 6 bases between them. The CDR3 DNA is TGTGCCAGCAGCCAGGCGGATAGCAATCAGCCCCAGCATTTT. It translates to CASSQADSNQPQHF.

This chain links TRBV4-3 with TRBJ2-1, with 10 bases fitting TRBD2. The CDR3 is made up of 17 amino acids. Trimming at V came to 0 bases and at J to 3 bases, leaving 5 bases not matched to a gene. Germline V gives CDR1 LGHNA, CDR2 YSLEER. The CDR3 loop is CASSQDTPSGGYNEQFF. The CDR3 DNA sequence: TGCGCCAGCAGCCAAGATACCCCTAGCGGGGGCTACAATGAGCAGTTCTTC.

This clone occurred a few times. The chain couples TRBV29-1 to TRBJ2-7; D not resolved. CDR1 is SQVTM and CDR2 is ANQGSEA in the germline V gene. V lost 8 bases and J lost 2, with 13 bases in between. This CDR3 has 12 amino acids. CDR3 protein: CSYKTTTYEQYF. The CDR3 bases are TGCAGCTATAAGACAACCACCTACGAGCAGTACTTC.

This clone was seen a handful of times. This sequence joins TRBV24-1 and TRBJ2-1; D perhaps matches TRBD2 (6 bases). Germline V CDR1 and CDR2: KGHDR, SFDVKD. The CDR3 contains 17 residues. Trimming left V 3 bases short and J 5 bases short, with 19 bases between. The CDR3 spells CATSDIRGRETDNEQFF. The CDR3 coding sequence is TGTGCCACCAGTGATATCCGGGGACGGGAGACGGACAATGAGCAGTTCTTC.

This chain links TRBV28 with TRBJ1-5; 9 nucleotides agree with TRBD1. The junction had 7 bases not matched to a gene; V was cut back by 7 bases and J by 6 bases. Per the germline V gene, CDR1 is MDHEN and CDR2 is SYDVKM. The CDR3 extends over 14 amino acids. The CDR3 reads CASNPGQGGQPQHF. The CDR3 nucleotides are TGTGCCAGCAACCCGGGACAGGGTGGTCAGCCCCAGCATTTT.

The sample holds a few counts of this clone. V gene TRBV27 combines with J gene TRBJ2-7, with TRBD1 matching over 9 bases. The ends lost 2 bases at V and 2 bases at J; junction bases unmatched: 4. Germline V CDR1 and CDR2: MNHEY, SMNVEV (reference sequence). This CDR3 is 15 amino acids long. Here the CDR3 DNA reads TGTGCCAGCAGTTTAGCTCGGGACAGGGCCTACGAGCAGTACTTC. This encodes CASSLARDRAYEQYF.

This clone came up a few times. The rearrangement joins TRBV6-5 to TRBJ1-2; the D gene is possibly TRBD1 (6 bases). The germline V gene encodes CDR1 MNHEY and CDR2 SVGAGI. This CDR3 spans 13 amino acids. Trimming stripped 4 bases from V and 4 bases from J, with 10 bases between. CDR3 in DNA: TGTGCCAGCAGTTTCACAGGGCCCTATGGCTACACCTTC. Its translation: CASSFTGPYGYTF.

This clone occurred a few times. The CDR3 here is CASPDGGRTYEQYF. CDR3 bases: TGCGCCAGCCCGGACGGAGGTAGAACCTACGAGCAGTACTTC. The chain is built from TRBV10-1 and TRBJ2-7; possibly TRBD2 for D (5 bases). CDR1 and CDR2 from the germline V gene are WNHNN and SYGVQD (reference sequence). Trimming left V 8 bases short and J 2 bases short, with 16 bases between. The CDR3 spans 14 residues.

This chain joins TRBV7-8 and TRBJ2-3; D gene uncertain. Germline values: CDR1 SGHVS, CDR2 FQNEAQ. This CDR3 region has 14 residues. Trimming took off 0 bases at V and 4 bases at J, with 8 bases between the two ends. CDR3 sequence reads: CASSLAEVADTQYF. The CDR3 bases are TGTGCCAGCAGCTTAGCCGAGGTGGCAGATACGCAGTATTTT. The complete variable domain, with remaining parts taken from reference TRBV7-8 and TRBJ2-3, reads GAGVSQSPRYKVAKRGQDVALRCDPISGHVSLFWYQQALGQGPEFLTYFQNEAQLDKSGLPSDRFFAERPEGSVSTLKIQRTQQEDSAVYLCASSLAEVADTQYFGPGTRLTVL.

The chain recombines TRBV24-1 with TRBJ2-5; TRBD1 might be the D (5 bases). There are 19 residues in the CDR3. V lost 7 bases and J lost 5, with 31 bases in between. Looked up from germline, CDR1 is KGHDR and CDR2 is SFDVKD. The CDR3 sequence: CATSAMKGRVNSRVETQYF. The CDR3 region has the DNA TGTGCCACCAGCGCAATGAAGGGCAGGGTCAATTCTCGGGTGGAGACCCAGTACTTC.

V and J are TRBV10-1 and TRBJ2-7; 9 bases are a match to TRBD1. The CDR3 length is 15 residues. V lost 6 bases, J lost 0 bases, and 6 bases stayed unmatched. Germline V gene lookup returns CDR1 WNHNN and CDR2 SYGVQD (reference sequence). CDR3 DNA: TGCGCCAGCAGCAGACAGGGGGACCACTCCTACGAGCAGTACTTC. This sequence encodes CASSRQGDHSYEQYF.

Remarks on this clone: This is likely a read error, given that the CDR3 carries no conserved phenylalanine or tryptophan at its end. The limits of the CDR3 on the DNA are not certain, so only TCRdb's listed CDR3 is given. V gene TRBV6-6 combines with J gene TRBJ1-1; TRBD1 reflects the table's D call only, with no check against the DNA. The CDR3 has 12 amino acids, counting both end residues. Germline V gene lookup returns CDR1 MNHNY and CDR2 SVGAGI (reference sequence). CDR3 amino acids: CASSYGPGTGLA.

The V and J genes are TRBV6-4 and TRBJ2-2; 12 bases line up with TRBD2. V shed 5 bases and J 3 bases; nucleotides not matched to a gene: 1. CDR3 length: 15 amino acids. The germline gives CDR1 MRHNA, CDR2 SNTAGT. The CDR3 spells CASSRLAGDTGELFF. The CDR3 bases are TGTGCCAGCAGTCGACTAGCGGGGGACACCGGGGAGCTGTTTTTT.

The CDR3 nucleotides read TGTGCCAGCAGCCTCTCCCCCGAAAGACAGACCCGTAGCAATCAGCCCCAGCATTTT. Its translation is CASSLSPERQTRSNQPQHF. The chain joins TRBV7-8 to TRBJ1-5; TRBD1 might be the D (5 bases). The germline CDR1 and CDR2 sequences are SGHVS and FQNEAQ. The CDR3 is 19 residues long. Trimming cost V 5 bases and J 0 bases, with 23 bases left between them.

The CDR3 protein is CASSYGTAGGENTQYF. DNA of the CDR3: TGTGCCAGCAGTTACGGAACAGCGGGAGGGGAAAATACGCAGTATTTT. The genes are TRBV6-2 or TRBV6-3 and TRBJ2-3; 10 nucleotides match TRBD2. This CDR3 region has 16 residues. Trimming removed 2 bases from V and 7 bases from J; junction bases left unmatched: 9. Germline-derived CDR1 and CDR2 are MNHEY and SVGEGT.

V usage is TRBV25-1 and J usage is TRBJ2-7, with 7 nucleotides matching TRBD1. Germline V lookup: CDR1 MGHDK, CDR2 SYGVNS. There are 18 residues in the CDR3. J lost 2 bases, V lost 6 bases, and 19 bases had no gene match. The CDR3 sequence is CASSSSSTRQGETYEQYF. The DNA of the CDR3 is TGTGCCAGCAGCTCGTCCTCTACCCGACAGGGAGAAACCTACGAGCAGTACTTC.

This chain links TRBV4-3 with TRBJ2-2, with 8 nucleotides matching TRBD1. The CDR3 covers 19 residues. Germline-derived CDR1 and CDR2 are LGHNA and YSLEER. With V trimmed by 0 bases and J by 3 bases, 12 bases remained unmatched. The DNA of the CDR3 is TGCGCCAGCAGCCAAGATCGTTGGGGCAGGGGGCTACACACCGGGGAGCTGTTTTTT. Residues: CASSQDRWGRGLHTGELFF.